The 23 T cell receptor beta chains reported below all come from one sample, sequenced in a study of regulatory T cells in long-lasting Graves disease. Time point: persistent/refractory GD, antithyroid drugs over 5 years with positive TRAb. The TCR library was made from RNA extracted from PBMCs. Building of the TCR beta libraries involved iRepertoire HTBI primers and Arm-PCR of CDR3 regions. Using its own MiXCR run on the multiplex PCR reads, TCRdb lists one record per CDR3 protein. The sample carries approximately 690,000 distinct CDR3 sequences, 25% to 35% recorded once. The sample in question was peripheral blood mononuclear cells (PBMCs), obtained when the disease was refractory, from a patient treated with antithyroid drugs. Source of these receptors: a female donor with Graves disease.

This clonotype appeared a few times. V gene TRBV5-1 combines with J gene TRBJ2-7, with D perhaps assigned TRBD1 or TRBD2 (5 bases each). Per the germline V gene, CDR1 is SGHRS and CDR2 is YFSETQ. CDR3 length: 14 residues. Trimming removed 4 bases from V and 4 bases from J, with 15 bases in between. CDR3 coding DNA: TGCGCCAGCAGCCTGACCGGGACGCAATACGAGCAGTACTTC. Translation: CASSLTGTQYEQYF.

The chain couples TRBV25-1 to TRBJ1-1; D gene unclear. This CDR3 has 11 amino acids. With 3 bases removed from V and 6 bases from J, the gap between germline ends came to 5 bases. Germline-derived CDR1 and CDR2 are MGHDK and SYGVNS. The CDR3 loop reads CASSDDSEAFF. CDR3 sequence (DNA): TGTGCCAGCAGTGATGACTCTGAAGCTTTCTTT.

The rearrangement links TRBV5-5 to TRBJ2-3; TRBD1 aligns across 7 bases. V lost 4 bases and J lost 3; bases outside the gene matches: 8. This CDR3 region has 15 residues. CDR1 and CDR2 from the germline V gene are SGHKS and YYEKEE (reference sequence). CDR3 sequence (DNA): TGTGCCAGCAGCGTGTCGACAGGGCGGACAGATACGCAGTATTTT. This gives the protein CASSVSTGRTDTQYF.

The chain links TRBV28 to TRBJ2-3; 11 bases fit TRBD1. The V gene's germline CDR1 is MDHEN and CDR2 SYDVKM. This CDR3 comprises 14 residues. The junction had 6 bases not matched to a gene; V was cut back by 8 bases and J by 5 bases. CDR3 residues: CASFEDRGQDTQYF. The CDR3 DNA sequence: TGTGCCAGCTTTGAGGACAGGGGGCAAGATACGCAGTATTTT.

The J gene is TRBJ1-2, the V gene TRBV4-1; D perhaps matches TRBD1 (5 bases). V lost 3 bases to trimming and J lost 2 bases, with 16 bases between them. Germline V lookup: CDR1 MGHRA, CDR2 YSYEKL. CDR3 length equals 16 residues. The CDR3 loop is CASSQPWARANYGYTF. The CDR3, as DNA: TGCGCCAGCAGCCAGCCTTGGGCCAGGGCAAACTATGGCTACACCTTC.

This chain uses TRBV6-2 or TRBV6-3 with TRBJ1-1, with 7 bases matching TRBD1. V was pared by 6 bases and J by 11 bases, with 12 bases of the junction left unmatched. CDR1 is MNHEY and CDR2 is SVGEGT in the germline V gene. The CDR3 has 13 amino acids. The CDR3 sequence is CASSPLGQVAAFF. CDR3 in DNA: TGTGCCAGCAGCCCCCTCGGACAGGTTGCCGCTTTCTTT.

In this sample, this clonotype turned up a few times. The rearrangement links TRBV20-1 to TRBJ2-4, with D hard to call. CDR3 length equals 14 residues. From germline, CDR1 is DFQATT and CDR2 SNEGSKA (reference sequence). The V gene lost 0 bases and the J gene lost 6 bases, with 12 bases spanning the gap. The CDR3: CSARDGRVGNIQYF. The CDR3 region has the DNA TGCAGTGCTAGAGATGGACGTGTGGGAAACATTCAGTACTTC.

This clonotype was seen ten or more times. The gene calls are TRBV19 and TRBJ1-1; TRBD1 aligns across 8 bases. CDR1 and CDR2 (germline): LNHDA, SQIVND (reference sequence). The CDR3 consists of 15 residues. Trimming cost V 5 bases and J 1 base; bases outside gene matches: 6. CDR3 sequence reads: CASSPRQGQNTEAFF. CDR3 sequence (DNA): TGTGCCAGTAGTCCCCGACAGGGGCAGAACACTGAAGCTTTCTTT.

The chain joins TRBV2 to TRBJ2-3; the match to TRBD1 covers 9 bases. Germline assignment: CDR1 SNHLY and CDR2 FYNNEI. J lost 5 bases, V lost 6 bases, and 12 bases had no gene match. This CDR3 has 16 amino acids. The CDR3 nucleotides read TGTGCCAGCAGGTCAGACAACAGGGGGCGGGAAGATACGCAGTATTTT. The encoded protein is CASRSDNRGREDTQYF.

Many counts were recorded for this clonotype. The chain links TRBV29-1 to TRBJ1-1, with D possibly matching TRBD1 (6 bases). V lost 7 bases and J lost 4, with 13 bases in between. Germline V gives CDR1 SQVTM, CDR2 ANQGSEA. This CDR3 is 12 amino acids long. This CDR3 is CSGIGGGTEAFF. Here the CDR3 DNA reads TGCAGCGGCATTGGAGGGGGCACTGAAGCTTTCTTT.

This clonotype has a count of ten or more. The chain combines TRBV2 with TRBJ1-1; no firm D call. The germline CDR1 and CDR2 sequences are SNHLY and FYNNEI. The V end lost 6 bases, the J end lost 7 bases, and 15 bases lay between the germline ends. The CDR3 has 13 residues. CDR3 coding DNA: TGTGCCAGCAGAGGACTTGTGTATGGTGAAGCTTTCTTT. This encodes CASRGLVYGEAFF.

This clonotype was recorded a few times. The V and J genes are TRBV6-2 or TRBV6-3 and TRBJ1-6, with 7 bases matching TRBD1. The junction had 14 bases not matched to a gene; V was cut back by 5 bases and J by 10 bases. Germline CDR1 and CDR2: MNHEY and SVGEGT. The CDR3 totals 16 residues. The CDR3 region has the DNA TGTGCCAGCAGTACAGGGACCCGACAGGGTAGCTCACCCCTCCACTTT. Translation: CASSTGTRQGSSPLHF.

V usage is TRBV12-3 or TRBV12-4 and J usage is TRBJ1-4; no clear D gene. V gave up 1 base and J gave up 2 bases, with 11 bases separating them. The CDR3 sequence is 16 residues long. In DNA, the CDR3 is TGTGCCAGCAGTTTAGACCCGACGGATACTAATGAAAAACTGTTTTTT. Its protein product is CASSLDPTDTNEKLFF.

The genes are TRBV29-1 and TRBJ2-7; a possible D gene is TRBD1 (5 bases). Trimming pared 2 bases from V and 7 bases from J, leaving 12 bases between. CDR3 length: 12 amino acids. The V gene's germline CDR1 is SQVTM and CDR2 ANQGSEA. The CDR3 DNA is TGCAGCGTTGAACCTCAGGGCCGGGAGCAGTACTTC. The encoded protein is CSVEPQGREQYF.

V and J are TRBV4-1 and TRBJ1-6; D call uncertain. V was cut by 1 base and J by 9 bases, with 4 bases left in between. The CDR3 is made up of 12 amino acids. Germline assignment: CDR1 MGHRA and CDR2 YSYEKL. In nucleotides, the CDR3 is TGCGCCAGCAGCCAAGTAGCTTCACCCCTCCACTTT. It yields the protein CASSQVASPLHF.

This clonotype was counted ten times or more. The chain uses TRBV28 and TRBJ1-1, with 8 bases identical to TRBD1. The V gene end was trimmed by 4 bases and the J gene end by 0 bases; junction bases not matched to a gene: 4. The germline V gene has CDR1 MDHEN and CDR2 SYDVKM. The CDR3 totals 15 residues. The CDR3 sequence: CASSYRGLLNTEAFF. CDR3 sequence (DNA): TGTGCCAGCAGTTACAGGGGGTTATTGAACACTGAAGCTTTCTTT.

The J gene is TRBJ2-7, the V gene TRBV27; 11 bases fit TRBD2. This CDR3 has 16 amino acids. Germline CDR1 and CDR2: MNHEY and SMNVEV (reference sequence). Germline trimming cut 6 bases from V and 7 bases from J; bases unmatched to any gene: 14. The CDR3 nucleotides are TGTGCCAGCAGCCACACGACTAGCGGGATTTCGGGAGAGCAGTACTTC. Encoded protein: CASSHTTSGISGEQYF.

Concerning this clonotype itself: At one of its ends the junction is not consistent with the germline gene, which may arise from a read error. This rearrangement joins TRBV19 to TRBJ2-7; TRBD1 might be the D (7 bases). The CDR3 covers 15 residues. Germline CDR1 and CDR2: LNHDA and SQIVND (reference sequence). The CDR3 sequence: CASSIRGDSQLRQHF. The DNA of the CDR3 is TGTGCCAGTAGTATAAGGGGGGACAGCCAACTCCGACAGCACTTC.

The chain combines TRBV5-5 with TRBJ1-2; perhaps TRBD1 as D (5 bases). The CDR3 length is 14 residues. The V end lost 2 bases, the J end lost 4 bases, and 12 bases lay between the germline ends. Per the germline V gene, CDR1 is SGHKS and CDR2 is YYEKEE (reference sequence). In nucleotides, the CDR3 is TGTGCCAGCAGCTTTATAGGGGATATCTATGGCTACACCTTC. This codes for CASSFIGDIYGYTF.

A few counts support this clonotype. The gene calls are TRBV18 and TRBJ1-2; 7 bases match TRBD1. V lost 0 bases to trimming and J lost 4 bases; unmatched junction nucleotides: 8. This CDR3 comprises 16 residues. Per germline, CDR1 KGHSH and CDR2 LQKENI. The CDR3 nucleotides are TGTGCCAGCTCACCACCGGATGCGGCAGGGGGCTATGGCTACACCTTC. Translated, it gives CASSPPDAAGGYGYTF.

The V call is TRBV6-1, the J call TRBJ1-1, with 7 bases aligning to TRBD1. The CDR3 spans 13 residues. Trimming cost V 4 bases and J 3 bases; bases outside gene matches: 2. In germline, CDR1 is MNHNS, CDR2 SASEGT. The CDR3 region is CASSVTGHTEAFF. CDR3 DNA: TGTGCCAGCAGTGTGACAGGGCACACTGAAGCTTTCTTT.

The J gene is TRBJ1-1, the V gene TRBV29-1; D is ambiguous. Germline V gene sequence: CDR1 SQVTM, CDR2 ANQGSEA. Trimming took 6 bases from V and 0 from J, leaving 11 bases between them. This CDR3 has 13 amino acids. DNA for the CDR3: TGCAGCGTCCAAACAGCTATGAACACTGAAGCTTTCTTT. Amino acids: CSVQTAMNTEAFF.

The chain joins TRBV27 to TRBJ1-2, with 7 bases identical to TRBD1. V was pared by 8 bases and J by 3 bases, with 12 bases of the junction left unmatched. Germline V CDR1 and CDR2: MNHEY, SMNVEV (reference sequence). CDR3 length: 15 amino acids. DNA for the CDR3: TGTGCCAGCGGTAATACCGGGACAGACTACTATGGCTACACCTTC. It translates to CASGNTGTDYYGYTF.